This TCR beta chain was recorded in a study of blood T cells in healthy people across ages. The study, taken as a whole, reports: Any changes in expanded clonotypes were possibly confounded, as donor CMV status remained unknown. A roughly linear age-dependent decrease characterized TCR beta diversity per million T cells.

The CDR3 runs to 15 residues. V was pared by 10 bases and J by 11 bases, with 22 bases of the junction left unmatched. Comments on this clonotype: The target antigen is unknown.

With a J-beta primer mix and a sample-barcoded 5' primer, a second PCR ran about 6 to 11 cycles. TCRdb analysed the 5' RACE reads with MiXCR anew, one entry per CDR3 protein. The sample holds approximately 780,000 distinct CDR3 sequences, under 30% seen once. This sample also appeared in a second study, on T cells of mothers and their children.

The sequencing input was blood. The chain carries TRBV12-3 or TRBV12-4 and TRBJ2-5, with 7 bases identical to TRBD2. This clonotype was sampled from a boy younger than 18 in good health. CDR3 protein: CATSTGGTDQREQYF. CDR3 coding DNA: TGTGCCACCTCAACCGGGGGGACCGACCAAAGGGAGCAGTACTTC.